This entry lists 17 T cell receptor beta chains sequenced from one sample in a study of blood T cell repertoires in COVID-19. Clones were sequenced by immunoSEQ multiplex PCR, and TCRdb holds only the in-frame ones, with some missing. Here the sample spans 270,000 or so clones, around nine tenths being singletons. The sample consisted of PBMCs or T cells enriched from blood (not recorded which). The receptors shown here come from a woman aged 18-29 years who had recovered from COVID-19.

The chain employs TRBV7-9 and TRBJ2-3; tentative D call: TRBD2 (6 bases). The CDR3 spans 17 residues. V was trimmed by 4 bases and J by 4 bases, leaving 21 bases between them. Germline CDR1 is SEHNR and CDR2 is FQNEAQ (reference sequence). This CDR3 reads CASSSNGGAGWSDTQYF. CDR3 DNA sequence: TGTGCCAGCAGCTCTAACGGGGGTGCGGGGTGGTCAGATACGCAGTATTTT.

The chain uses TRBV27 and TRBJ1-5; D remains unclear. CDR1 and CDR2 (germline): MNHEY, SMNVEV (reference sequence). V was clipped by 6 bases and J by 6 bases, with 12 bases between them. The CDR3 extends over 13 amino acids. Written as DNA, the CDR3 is TGTGCCAGCAGCTGGGAGAGGAGTCAGCCCCAGCATTTT. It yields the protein CASSWERSQPQHF.

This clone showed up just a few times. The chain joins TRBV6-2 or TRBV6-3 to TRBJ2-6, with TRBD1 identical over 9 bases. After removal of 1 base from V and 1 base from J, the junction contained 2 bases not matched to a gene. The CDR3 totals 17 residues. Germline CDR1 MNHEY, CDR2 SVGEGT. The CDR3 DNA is TGTGCCAGCAGTTACTGGGGACAGGGATCTGGGGCCAACGTCCTGACTTTC. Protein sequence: CASSYWGQGSGANVLTF.

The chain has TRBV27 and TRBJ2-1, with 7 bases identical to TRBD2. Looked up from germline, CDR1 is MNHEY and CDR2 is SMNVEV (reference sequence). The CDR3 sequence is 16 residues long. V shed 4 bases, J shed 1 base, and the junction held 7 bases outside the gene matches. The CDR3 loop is CASSSSTSVSYNEQFF. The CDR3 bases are TGTGCCAGCAGTTCCAGTACTAGCGTATCCTACAATGAGCAGTTCTTC.

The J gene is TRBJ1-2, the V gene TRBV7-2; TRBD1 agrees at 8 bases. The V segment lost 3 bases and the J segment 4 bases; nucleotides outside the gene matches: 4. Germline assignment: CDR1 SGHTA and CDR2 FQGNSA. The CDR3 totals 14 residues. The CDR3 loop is CASSFGQGIYGYTF. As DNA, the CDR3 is TGTGCCAGCAGCTTTGGACAGGGCATCTATGGCTACACCTTC.

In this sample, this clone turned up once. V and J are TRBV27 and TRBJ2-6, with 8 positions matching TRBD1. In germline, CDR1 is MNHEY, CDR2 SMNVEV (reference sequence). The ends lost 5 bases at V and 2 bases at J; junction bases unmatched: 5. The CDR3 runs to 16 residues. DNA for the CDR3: TGTGCCAGCAGTGTAACAGGGGGGACTGGGGCCAACGTCCTGACTTTC. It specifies CASSVTGGTGANVLTF.

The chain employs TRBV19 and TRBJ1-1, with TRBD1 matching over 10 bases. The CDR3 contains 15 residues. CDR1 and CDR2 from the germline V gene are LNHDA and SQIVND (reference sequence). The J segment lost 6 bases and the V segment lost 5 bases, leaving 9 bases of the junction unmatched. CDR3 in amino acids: CASSPEDRGYAEAFF. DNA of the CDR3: TGTGCCAGTAGTCCAGAGGACAGGGGGTACGCTGAAGCTTTCTTT.

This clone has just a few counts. CDR3 DNA: TGTGCCAGCAGTGGGGGGCCACTTTCCTACGAGCAGTACTTC. It encodes CASSGGPLSYEQYF. The chain joins TRBV2 to TRBJ2-7; a possible D gene is TRBD1 (6 bases). Germline V gives CDR1 SNHLY, CDR2 FYNNEI. The CDR3 loop spans 14 amino acids. V lost 4 bases and J 1 base, leaving 11 bases between the germline ends.

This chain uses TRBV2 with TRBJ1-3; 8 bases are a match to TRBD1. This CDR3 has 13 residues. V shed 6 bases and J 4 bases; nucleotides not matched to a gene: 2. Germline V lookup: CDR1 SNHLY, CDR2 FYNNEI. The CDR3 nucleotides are TGTGCCAGCAGAACAGGGGGGGGAAACACCATATATTTT. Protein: CASRTGGGNTIYF.

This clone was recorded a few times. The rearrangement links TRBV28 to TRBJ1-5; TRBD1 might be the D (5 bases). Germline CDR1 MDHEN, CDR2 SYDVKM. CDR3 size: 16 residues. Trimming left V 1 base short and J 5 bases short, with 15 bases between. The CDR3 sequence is CASSLFRGGVDQPQHF. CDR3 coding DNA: TGTGCCAGCAGTTTATTTCGCGGGGGAGTGGATCAGCCCCAGCATTTT. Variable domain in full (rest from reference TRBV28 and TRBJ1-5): DVKVTQSSRYLVKRTGEKVFLECVQDMDHENMFWYRQDPGLGLRLIYFSYDVKMKEKGDIPEGYSVSREKKERFSLILESASTNQTSMYLCASSLFRGGVDQPQHFGDGTRLSIL.

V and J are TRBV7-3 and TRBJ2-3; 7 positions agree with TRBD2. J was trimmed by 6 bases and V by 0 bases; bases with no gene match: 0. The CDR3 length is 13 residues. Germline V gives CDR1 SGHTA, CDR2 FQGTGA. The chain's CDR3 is CASSLTGGDTQYF. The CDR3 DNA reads TGTGCCAGCAGCTTAACGGGAGGGGATACGCAGTATTTT.

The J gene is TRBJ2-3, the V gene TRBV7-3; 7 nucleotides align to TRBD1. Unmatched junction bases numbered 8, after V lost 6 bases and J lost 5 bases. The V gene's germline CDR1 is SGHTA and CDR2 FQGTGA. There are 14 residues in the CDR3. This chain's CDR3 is CASSSTGVGDTQYF. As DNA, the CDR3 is TGTGCCAGCAGTTCAACAGGGGTAGGAGATACGCAGTATTTT.

The CDR3: CAISESGGSSYEQYF. CDR3 sequence (DNA): TGTGCCATCAGTGAGTCCGGCGGGAGCTCCTACGAGCAGTACTTC. This chain joins TRBV10-3 and TRBJ2-7; 7 nucleotides line up with TRBD2. Trimming at V came to 0 bases and at J to 0 bases, leaving 2 bases not matched to a gene. Germline CDR1 ENHRY, CDR2 SYGVKD. This CDR3 is 15 amino acids long.

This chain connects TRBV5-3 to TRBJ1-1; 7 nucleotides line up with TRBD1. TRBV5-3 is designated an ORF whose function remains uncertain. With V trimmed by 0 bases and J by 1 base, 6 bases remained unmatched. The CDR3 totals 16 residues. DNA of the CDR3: TGTGCCAGAAGCTTGGTAAGGGGGCCTCGGAACACTGAAGCTTTCTTT. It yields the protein CARSLVRGPRNTEAFF.

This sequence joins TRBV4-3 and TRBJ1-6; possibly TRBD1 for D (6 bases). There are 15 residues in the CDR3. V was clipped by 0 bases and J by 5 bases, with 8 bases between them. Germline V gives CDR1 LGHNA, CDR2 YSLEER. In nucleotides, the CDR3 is TGCGCCAGCAGCCAAGACAGGGGAAATAATTCACCCCTCCACTTT. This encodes CASSQDRGNNSPLHF.

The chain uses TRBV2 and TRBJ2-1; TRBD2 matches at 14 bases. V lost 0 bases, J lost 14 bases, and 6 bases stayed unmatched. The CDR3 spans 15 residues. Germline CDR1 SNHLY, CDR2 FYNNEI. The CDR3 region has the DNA TGTGCCAGCAGTGAAGCGACTAGCGGGAGGGCCGTAAAGTTCTTC. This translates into CASSEATSGRAVKFF.

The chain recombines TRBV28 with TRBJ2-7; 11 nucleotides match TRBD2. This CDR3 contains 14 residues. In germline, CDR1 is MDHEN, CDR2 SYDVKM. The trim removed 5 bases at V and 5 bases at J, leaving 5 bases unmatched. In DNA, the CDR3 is TGTGCCAGCAGTCCTCTGACTAGCGGGAACGAGCAGTACTTC. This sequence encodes CASSPLTSGNEQYF.